This T cell receptor (beta chain) was sequenced in a study of response to subunit inactivated influenza vaccine. Whole-study results and caveats: Seasonal influenza vaccination, on each occasion, was suggested by the authors to recruit few new T cells.

Only a few counts were recorded for this clonotype. Its antigen is not known. TCRdb analysed the RT-PCR reads with MiXCR anew, one entry per CDR3 protein. The sample consists of about 620,000 distinct CDR3 sequences, over 9.5% of them appearing once. The sequences come from PBMCs from blood, collected on the day of vaccination. This clonotype originated in a man in his forties or fifties who received an inactivated influenza vaccine.

The CDR3 DNA reads as TGTGCCAGCAGTTCTGGGACAGGGTTAAACATTCAGTACTTC. Residues: CASSSGTGLNIQYF. The chain recombines TRBV7-9 with TRBJ2-4; 9 bases align to TRBD1. This CDR3 region has 14 residues. V lost 6 bases and J lost 6; bases outside the gene matches: 6. Germline CDR1 reads SEHNR; CDR2 reads FQNEAQ (reference sequence).